The present T cell receptor beta chain was sequenced within a study of blood T cells in healthy people across ages. As for the study in general: The capture of about one barcoded beta molecule per two T cells was achieved by template switching.

From germline, CDR1 is LGHNA and CDR2 YSLEER. Trimming took 4 bases from V and 2 from J, leaving 14 bases between them. This CDR3 spans 15 amino acids. A sample-barcoded 5' primer and a J-beta primer mix were used in a second PCR of about 6 to 12 cycles. Sequencing recovered at least 2.5 million CDR3-containing paired-end reads from each sample. Each CDR3 protein is one row after TCRdb ran MiXCR on the 5' RACE reads. The sample yields more than 500,000 distinct CDR3 sequences, 27% seen once. This clonotype occurred a few times. Sequenced sample: blood. This receptor was identified in a woman aged 70-85 years in good health. V is TRBV4-3 and J is TRBJ1-2; perhaps TRBD1 as D (6 bases). The CDR3 coding sequence is TGCGCCAGCAGCCCAAAAAGGACAGCCAACTATGGCTACACCTTC. Residues: CASSPKRTANYGYTF.